Presented here are 30 T cell receptor beta chains from one specimen sequenced in a study of T-cell reconstitution after alpha-beta-depleted transplantation in children. As it was prepared, the TCRbeta library received unique molecular identifiers. TCRdb reprocessed the PCR reads via MiXCR and lists one record per CDR3 protein. The table records around 670,000 distinct CDR3 sequences, 13% of them present only once. Sequencing was performed on PBMCs, taken before TCRalphabeta/CD19-depleted stem cell transplant. These receptors were collected from a girl aged 2 to 10 with congenital amegakaryocytic thrombocytopenia, due to receive a stem cell transplant.

This clonotype was counted at least ten times. The chain has TRBV3-1 and TRBJ1-1; the D is unclear. Germline V gene lookup returns CDR1 LGHDT and CDR2 YNNKEL (reference sequence). Trimming took 0 bases from V and 8 from J, leaving 10 bases between them. CDR3 size: 13 residues. Here the CDR3 reads CASSQDPGREAFF. The CDR3 bases are TGTGCCAGCAGCCAAGACCCGGGCCGAGAAGCTTTCTTT.

This clonotype was found a few times. The V and J genes are TRBV12-3 or TRBV12-4 and TRBJ2-1; 7 positions agree with TRBD2. The CDR3 spans 19 residues. J gave up 5 bases and V 0 bases, and 16 bases lay outside the gene matches. The CDR3 DNA sequence: TGTGCCAGCAGTTTAGCCCGAAAGGGACTAATTCGGAGAGACAATGAGCAGTTCTTC. It yields the protein CASSLARKGLIRRDNEQFF.

CDR3 sequence: CASSQLESGGSYNEQFF. The CDR3 nucleotides read TGTGCCAGCAGCCAACTAGAGTCGGGGGGCTCCTACAATGAGCAGTTCTTC. V and J are TRBV7-7 and TRBJ2-1; TRBD2 matches at 7 bases. The germline V gene encodes CDR1 SSHAT and CDR2 FNYEAQ (reference sequence). V shed 5 bases and J 0 bases; nucleotides not matched to a gene: 10. This CDR3 is 17 amino acids long.

This clonotype appeared many times. The rearrangement joins TRBV29-1 to TRBJ2-1; D remains unclear. V dropped 4 bases and J dropped 6 bases, with 4 bases sitting between them. CDR3 length: 10 residues. Germline V lookup: CDR1 SQVTM, CDR2 ANQGSEA. The DNA for the CDR3 is TGCAGCGTTGGGTCCAATGAGCAGTTCTTC. This translates into CSVGSNEQFF.

This clonotype was counted ten times or more. V and J are TRBV20-1 and TRBJ2-7, with D possibly being TRBD1 (6 bases). CDR1 is DFQATT, CDR2 SNEGSKA, per germline (reference sequence). The length of the CDR3 is 12 residues. V dropped 3 bases and J dropped 4 bases, with 10 bases sitting between them. The CDR3 bases are TGCAGTGCTAGCGCCAGGGGTTACGAGCAGTACTTC. Amino acid sequence: CSASARGYEQYF.

This clonotype was seen ten or more times. V gene TRBV21-1 combines with J gene TRBJ2-1; the table calls TRBD1, which could not be checked here. TRBV21-1 is designated a pseudogene. CDR3 size: 16 residues. For the CDR3, the DNA is TGTGCCAGCAGCAAATTAGGGGCTGCGTTTCACAATGAGCAGTTCTTC. Encoded protein: CASSKLGAAFHNEQFF.

This clonotype was counted ten times or more. The chain employs TRBV28 and TRBJ2-1, with a tentative D call TRBD1 (5 bases). Trimming cost V 4 bases and J 0 bases, with 16 bases left between them. Germline V CDR1 and CDR2: MDHEN, SYDVKM. CDR3 size: 17 residues. The DNA of the CDR3 is TGTGCCAGCAGTTCAATTAAACAGGCCAGCTCCTACAATGAGCAGTTCTTC. Protein product: CASSSIKQASSYNEQFF.

The chain has TRBV15 and TRBJ2-7; unclear D gene. CDR1 is LNHNV, CDR2 YYDKDF, per germline (reference sequence). The CDR3 is 15 residues long. V was trimmed by 0 bases and J by 4 bases, leaving 13 bases between them. CDR3 amino acids: CATSRDPGSPYEQYF. CDR3 DNA: TGTGCCACCAGCAGAGATCCGGGTTCCCCTTACGAGCAGTACTTC.

Ten or more counts support this clonotype. The V and J genes are TRBV10-3 and TRBJ2-6; tentatively, D is TRBD1 (5 bases). The CDR3 is made up of 17 amino acids. V gave up 4 bases and J gave up 2 bases, with 15 bases separating them. Germline values: CDR1 ENHRY, CDR2 SYGVKD. For the CDR3, the DNA is TGTGCCATCAGTGGGCAGGGTAGCTTCCCTGGGGCCAACGTCCTGACTTTC. Encoded protein: CAISGQGSFPGANVLTF.

V is TRBV28 and J is TRBJ2-1; 12 nucleotides agree with TRBD2. From germline, CDR1 is MDHEN and CDR2 SYDVKM. This CDR3 is built from 16 residues. Unmatched junction bases numbered 12, after V lost 5 bases and J lost 10 bases. The CDR3 is CASSGNLAGGPEEQFF. For the CDR3, the DNA is TGTGCCAGCAGTGGAAATCTAGCGGGAGGGCCTGAGGAGCAGTTCTTC.

The chain is built from TRBV5-1 and TRBJ2-1; perhaps D is TRBD1 or TRBD2 (5 bases each). This CDR3 has 16 residues. Germline-derived CDR1 and CDR2 are SGHRS and YFSETQ. V lost 0 bases to trimming and J lost 2 bases, with 12 bases between them. The CDR3 loop reads CASSLATGAAYNEQFF. The CDR3 DNA follows: TGCGCCAGCAGCTTGGCCACCGGGGCCGCCTACAATGAGCAGTTCTTC.

This clonotype was found many times. The chain joins TRBV29-1 to TRBJ1-2; no clear D. CDR1 and CDR2 from the germline V gene are SQVTM and ANQGSEA. CDR3 length: 13 amino acids. With 4 bases removed from V and 1 base from J, the gap between germline ends came to 10 bases. CDR3 protein: CSVGQAYNYGYTF. DNA of the CDR3: TGCAGCGTTGGGCAGGCGTATAACTATGGCTACACCTTC. The full variable domain, with the rest looked up from reference TRBV29-1 and TRBJ1-2, is SAVISQKPSRDICQRGTSLTIQCQVDSQVTMMFWYRQQPGQSLTLIATANQGSEATYESGFVIDKFPISRPNLTFSTLTVSNMSPEDSSIYLCSVGQAYNYGYTFGSGTRLTVV.

This clonotype showed up many times. Germline is not matched at one junction end, which may reflect a read error. The chain couples TRBV5-1 to TRBJ1-1, with unresolved D. This CDR3 spans 14 amino acids. Germline values: CDR1 SGHRS, CDR2 YFSETQ. This chain's CDR3 is CASSFLGMNTEAFF. The CDR3 coding sequence is TGTGCCAGCAGTTTTCTGGGAATGAACACTGAAGCTTTCTTT.

This clonotype was counted only a few times. The chain has TRBV29-1 and TRBJ2-7; 9 bases are a match to TRBD1. CDR3 length: 14 amino acids. After removal of 6 bases from V and 5 bases from J, the junction contained 11 bases not matched to a gene. Germline V lookup: CDR1 SQVTM, CDR2 ANQGSEA. The CDR3 is CSVGAGTGSNEQYF. CDR3 DNA: TGCAGCGTGGGCGCCGGGACAGGGAGTAACGAGCAGTACTTC.

This clonotype was seen more than once but under ten times. The CDR3 nucleotides read TGCAGTGCTAGAGGGACTAGCGGGACTTCCTACGAGCAGTACTTC. Amino acid sequence: CSARGTSGTSYEQYF. The chain is built from TRBV20-1 and TRBJ2-7; 12 positions agree with TRBD2. From germline, CDR1 is DFQATT and CDR2 SNEGSKA (reference sequence). The CDR3 is 15 amino acids. The V segment lost 1 base and the J segment 1 base; nucleotides outside the gene matches: 2.

This chain uses TRBV9 with TRBJ2-2; 10 positions match TRBD2. J lost 4 bases, V lost 4 bases, and 4 bases had no gene match. CDR3 length: 15 amino acids. The germline CDR1 and CDR2 sequences are SGDLS and YYNGEE. CDR3: CASSPPSGGTGELFF. CDR3 nucleotides: TGTGCCAGCAGCCCCCCTAGCGGGGGCACCGGGGAGCTGTTTTTT.

This clonotype was seen at least ten times. The J gene is TRBJ2-1, the V gene TRBV20-1, with D uncertain. V dropped 4 bases and J dropped 0 bases, with 13 bases sitting between them. CDR1 is DFQATT, CDR2 SNEGSKA, per germline (reference sequence). CDR3 length: 15 amino acids. The CDR3 sequence is CSAKDSESSYNEQFF. The CDR3 DNA reads TGCAGTGCTAAAGACTCAGAGTCCTCCTACAATGAGCAGTTCTTC.

This clonotype was observed a handful of times. The chain uses TRBV5-1 and TRBJ1-2; tentative D call: TRBD1 (6 bases). Trimming removed 3 bases from V and 8 bases from J, with 11 bases in between. Per germline, CDR1 SGHRS and CDR2 YFSETQ. This CDR3 has 12 amino acids. Here the CDR3 DNA reads TGCGCCAGCAGCTATACAGGGAACGGCTACACCTTC. Translated: CASSYTGNGYTF.

This chain's CDR3 is CASVQSRENGGETQYF. The DNA for the CDR3 is TGTGCCAGCGTACAGTCGCGGGAGAATGGTGGAGAGACCCAGTACTTC. The chain joins TRBV6-1 to TRBJ2-5; TRBD2 matches at 7 bases. V was pared by 8 bases and J by 4 bases, with 16 bases of the junction left unmatched. Germline lookup yields CDR1 MNHNS and CDR2 SASEGT. The CDR3 runs to 16 residues.

This clonotype was seen more than once but under ten times. The rearrangement links TRBV20-1 to TRBJ2-3; D may correspond to TRBD1 or TRBD2 (5 bases each). CDR3 length: 13 residues. The germline V gene encodes CDR1 DFQATT and CDR2 SNEGSKA (reference sequence). The V end was cut by 5 bases, the J end by 12 bases, with 21 bases between. In DNA form, the CDR3 reads TGCAGTGCTCCGCCGACCCCGTCGGGACCTCAGTATTTT. Its translation is CSAPPTPSGPQYF.

The chain recombines TRBV11-1 with TRBJ2-3; D might be TRBD2 (5 bases). The CDR3 consists of 18 residues. CDR1 and CDR2 from the germline V gene are SGHAT and FQDESV (reference sequence). The V end was cut by 6 bases, the J end by 3 bases, with 25 bases between. CDR3 residues: CASSETETAPRRTDTQYF. DNA for the CDR3: TGTGCCAGCAGTGAAACCGAGACGGCCCCTCGGAGGACAGATACGCAGTATTTT.

This rearrangement joins TRBV30 to TRBJ2-2, with D maybe TRBD2 (6 bases). Germline V gene sequence: CDR1 GTSNPN, CDR2 SVGIG (reference sequence). The CDR3 is 11 amino acids. Trimming stripped 5 bases from V and 5 bases from J, with 6 bases between. The CDR3 loop reads CAWGGTGELFF. CDR3 nucleotide sequence: TGTGCCTGGGGGGGGACCGGGGAGCTGTTTTTT.

Comment on this clonotype: A much larger clone is a single base away; this may be a read error. The chain joins TRBV5-1 to TRBJ1-2; no reliable D call. The CDR3 runs to 14 residues. CDR1 is SGHRS, CDR2 YFSETQ, per germline. CDR3 amino acids: CASSLEAGIYGDTF. Here the CDR3 DNA reads TGCGCCAGCAGCTTGGAAGCGGGTATCTATGGCGACACCTTC.

V is TRBV7-3 and J is TRBJ2-2; D remains ambiguous. The CDR3 covers 15 residues. Trimming removed 1 base from V and 6 bases from J, with 12 bases in between. Germline assignment: CDR1 SGHTA and CDR2 FQGTGA. CDR3 residues: CASSLNAGIPGELFF. The DNA for the CDR3 is TGTGCCAGCAGCTTAAATGCTGGTATCCCCGGGGAGCTGTTTTTT.

This clonotype occurred many times. The chain joins TRBV20-1 to TRBJ2-7; D possibly corresponds to TRBD1 (5 bases). The CDR3 is made up of 15 amino acids. Trimming took off 3 bases at V and 4 bases at J, with 19 bases between the two ends. Germline V gives CDR1 DFQATT, CDR2 SNEGSKA (reference sequence). CDR3 nucleotides: TGCAGTGCTAGCGCAACAGGCCGTAAGGGGTACGAGCAGTACTTC. It encodes CSASATGRKGYEQYF.

This clonotype was recorded at least ten times. The chain has TRBV28 and TRBJ2-3, with 13 bases that match TRBD2. From germline, CDR1 is MDHEN and CDR2 SYDVKM. After removal of 6 bases from V and 4 bases from J, the junction contained 7 bases not matched to a gene. This CDR3 has 16 residues. Here the CDR3 DNA reads TGTGCCAGCAGCCGTCAACTAGCGGGAGGGGCAGATACGCAGTATTTT. Amino acids: CASSRQLAGGADTQYF.

There are a few counts of this clonotype. The chain uses TRBV7-9 and TRBJ2-5; weak D call: TRBD2 (5 bases). This CDR3 has 15 amino acids. Trimming removed 4 bases at V and 4 bases at J, with 16 bases between. CDR1 SEHNR and CDR2 FQNEAQ come from the germline V gene (reference sequence). CDR3 residues: CASSWNPTIGETQYF. The DNA of the CDR3 is TGTGCCAGCAGCTGGAACCCGACTATTGGAGAGACCCAGTACTTC.

This clonotype appeared a few times. The V and J genes are TRBV6-5 and TRBJ2-1; TRBD2 matches 10 bases. Germline V gene lookup returns CDR1 MNHEY and CDR2 SVGAGI. This CDR3 contains 15 residues. The ends lost 2 bases at V and 6 bases at J; junction bases unmatched: 4. The CDR3 protein is CASSYHPSGGNEQFF. CDR3 nucleotide sequence: TGTGCCAGCAGTTACCATCCTAGCGGGGGCAATGAGCAGTTCTTC.

This clonotype has more than one count but fewer than ten. V and J are TRBV28 and TRBJ2-1; D might be TRBD2 (5 bases). CDR1 and CDR2 from the germline V gene are MDHEN and SYDVKM. Trimming stripped 3 bases from V and 11 bases from J, with 17 bases between. The CDR3 consists of 14 residues. The CDR3 is CASSFDQRAKQQFF. The CDR3 DNA is TGTGCCAGCAGTTTTGACCAGAGGGCCAAACAGCAGTTCTTC. The full variable domain, completed using reference TRBV28 and TRBJ2-1, is DVKVTQSSRYLVKRTGEKVFLECVQDMDHENMFWYRQDPGLGLRLIYFSYDVKMKEKGDIPEGYSVSREKKERFSLILESASTNQTSMYLCASSFDQRAKQQFFGPGTRLTVL.

This clonotype has just a few counts. This chain connects TRBV12-3 or TRBV12-4 to TRBJ1-3; D unclear. V gave up 6 bases and J gave up 5 bases, with 8 bases separating them. The length of the CDR3 is 12 residues. CDR3 bases: TGTGCCAGCAGCAGCCAGCGAAACACCATATATTTT. Its translation is CASSSQRNTIYF.